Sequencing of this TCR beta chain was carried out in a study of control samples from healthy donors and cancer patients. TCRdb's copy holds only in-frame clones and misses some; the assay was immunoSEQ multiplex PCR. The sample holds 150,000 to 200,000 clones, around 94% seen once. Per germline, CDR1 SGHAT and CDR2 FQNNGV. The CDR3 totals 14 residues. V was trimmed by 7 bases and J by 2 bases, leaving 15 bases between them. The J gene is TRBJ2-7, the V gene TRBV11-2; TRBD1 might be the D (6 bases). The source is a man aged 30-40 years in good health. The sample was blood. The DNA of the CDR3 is TGTGCCAGCAACTCCAGGGGCGAGACCTACGAGCAGTACTTC. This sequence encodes CASNSRGETYEQYF.